This TCR beta chain was recovered during a study of T cell repertoires in cytomegalovirus infection. This clonotype was found a few times. Its antigen is not identified. Germline-derived CDR1 and CDR2 are SGHVS and FQNEAQ. V was cut by 2 bases and J by 4 bases, with 8 bases left in between. The length of the CDR3 is 13 residues. TCRdb re-called the reads with MiXCR, one entry per CDR3 protein. The sample consists of more than 40,000 distinct CDR3 sequences, about a fifth of them appearing once. The clonotype originates from a human donor in good health (CMV status not recorded). Some clones in this sample may be carry-over from other donors' samples. The rearrangement joins TRBV7-8 to TRBJ1-2; D remains ambiguous. This specimen consisted of CD8+ T cells from cultured PBMCs, obtained from culture after CMV antigen stimulation. The CDR3 loop is CASSLHPTYGYTF. In DNA form, the CDR3 reads TGTGCCAGCAGCTTACATCCAACCTATGGCTACACCTTC.